The 12 T cell receptor beta chains below come from one sample, sequenced in a study of vaccination and CD4 T cells after COVID-19. Treatment indicated: 10-day PBMC culture with coronavirus spike peptide pools or control peptides (ViraFEST assay). These receptors' targets are unknown. With the Oncomine TCR Beta short-read assay, DNA from cultured CD4+ T cells was sequenced. Each CDR3 protein gets one entry after TCRdb re-called the PCR reads with MiXCR. The sample has around 10,000 distinct CDR3 sequences; less than 35% are singletons. Sequencing was carried out using cultured CD4+ T cells from blood. Receptors originate from a human donor with COVID-19.

V and J are TRBV6-1 and TRBJ2-4, with D possibly TRBD2 on 7 matching bases. The CDR3 extends over 13 amino acids. V gave up 8 bases and J gave up 1 base, with 9 bases separating them. Per the germline V gene, CDR1 is MNHNS and CDR2 is SASEGT. CDR3 sequence reads: CASGGGAKNIQYF. The CDR3 bases are TGTGCCAGCGGGGGGGGCGCCAAAAACATTCAGTACTTC.

This clonotype was seen only a few times. The gene calls are TRBV6-2 or TRBV6-3 and TRBJ2-3; 7 nucleotides align to TRBD2. CDR1 is MNHEY, CDR2 SVGEGT, per germline. CDR3 size: 14 residues. V gave up 6 bases and J gave up 6 bases; unmatched junction bases: 9. CDR3 sequence: CASRGGGGGDTQYF. CDR3 DNA: TGTGCCAGCAGAGGCGGCGGGGGAGGGGATACGCAGTATTTT.

The chain is built from TRBV6-5 and TRBJ2-1; D might be TRBD2 (6 bases). The CDR3 contains 15 residues. V gave up 2 bases and J gave up 7 bases, with 15 bases separating them. Germline V gene sequence: CDR1 MNHEY, CDR2 SVGAGI. The CDR3 is CASSYGGAASNEQFF. For the CDR3, the DNA is TGTGCCAGCAGTTACGGCGGGGCGGCGTCGAATGAGCAGTTCTTC.

The chain couples TRBV20-1 to TRBJ2-5; 14 bases are a match to TRBD2. V lost 6 bases and J lost 5; bases outside the gene matches: 5. The germline CDR1 and CDR2 sequences are DFQATT and SNEGSKA (reference sequence). This CDR3 is 14 amino acids long. CDR3 bases: TGCAGTGCAGGGACTAGCGGGGGAGCTGAGACCCAGTACTTC. Translation gives CSAGTSGGAETQYF.

The V gene is TRBV7-9, the J gene TRBJ2-7; 9 nucleotides align to TRBD2. After removal of 1 base from V and 5 bases from J, the junction contained 15 bases not matched to a gene. The CDR3 runs to 18 residues. The germline gives CDR1 SEHNR, CDR2 FQNEAQ (reference sequence). As DNA, the CDR3 is TGTGCCAGCAGCTTAGGGCGTACCGGGCGGGGGGGCGAGGACGAGCAGTACTTC. Protein product: CASSLGRTGRGGEDEQYF. Together with reference TRBV7-9 and TRBJ2-7, the CDR3 gives the full variable domain: DTGVSQNPRHKITKRGQNVTFRCDPISEHNRLYWYRQTLGQGPEFLTYFQNEAQLEKSRLLSDRFSAERPKGSFSTLEIQRTEQGDSAMYLCASSLGRTGRGGEDEQYFGPGTRLTVT.

The CDR3 nucleotides read TGTGCCAGCAGCCAATCGTGGGGCGCGGGCACTGAAGCTTTCTTT. It codes for CASSQSWGAGTEAFF. This chain connects TRBV7-2 to TRBJ1-1, with D perhaps TRBD1 (5 bases). Trimming removed 5 bases from V and 4 bases from J, with 17 bases in between. CDR3 length: 15 amino acids. Germline lookup yields CDR1 SGHTA and CDR2 FQGNSA.

The chain is built from TRBV12-3 or TRBV12-4 and TRBJ2-4; D gene uncertain. Trimming took off 1 base at V and 5 bases at J, with 12 bases between the two ends. The CDR3 extends over 15 amino acids. The CDR3 is CASSLGPSPENIQYF. DNA of the CDR3: TGTGCCAGCAGTTTAGGTCCCAGTCCCGAAAACATTCAGTACTTC.

This clonotype was seen a few times. The chain uses TRBV5-1 and TRBJ2-5; 9 bases are a match to TRBD1. With V trimmed by 2 bases and J by 2 bases, 4 bases remained unmatched. CDR1 and CDR2 (germline): SGHRS, YFSETQ. The CDR3 totals 15 residues. The CDR3 nucleotides are TGCGCCAGCAGCTTCACAGGGGGCCAACAAGAGACCCAGTACTTC. It is translated as CASSFTGGQQETQYF. The full variable domain, its missing parts supplied by reference TRBV5-1 and TRBJ2-5, is KAGVTQTPRYLIKTRGQQVTLSCSPISGHRSVSWYQQTPGQGLQFLFEYFSETQRNKGNFPGRFSGRQFSNSRSEMNVSTLELGDSALYLCASSFTGGQQETQYFGPGTRLLVL.

There are a few counts of this clonotype. The V gene is TRBV5-4, the J gene TRBJ1-2, with D maybe TRBD1 (5 bases). The CDR3 has 17 residues. The V and J ends lost 0 bases and 3 bases respectively, with 18 bases between them. Germline CDR1 SGHNT, CDR2 YYREEE (reference sequence). The CDR3 DNA sequence: TGTGCCAGCAGCTTGGATATTTGGGGGGGATCTGACTATGGCTACACCTTC. This sequence encodes CASSLDIWGGSDYGYTF. The full variable domain, in which reference TRBV5-4 and TRBJ1-2 provide the parts outside the CDR3, is ETGVTQSPTHLIKTRGQQVTLRCSSQSGHNTVSWYQQALGQGPQFIFQYYREEENGRGNFPPRFSGLQFPNYSSELNVNALELDDSALYLCASSLDIWGGSDYGYTFGSGTRLTVV.

This clonotype has more than one count but fewer than ten. The chain employs TRBV7-9 and TRBJ2-2, with D tentatively TRBD1 (5 bases). CDR3 length: 15 residues. V shed 5 bases and J shed 4 bases, with 14 bases lying between them. Germline assignment: CDR1 SEHNR and CDR2 FQNEAQ (reference sequence). In DNA, the CDR3 is TGTGCCAGCAGCCTAATGGGGCTCAGCACCGGGGAGCTGTTTTTT. It is translated as CASSLMGLSTGELFF.

Points on this clonotype: A much larger clone sits a single nucleotide away, making a read error possible. This sequence joins TRBV6-2 or TRBV6-3 and TRBJ1-2; TRBD1 is a possible D gene (5 bases). The V and J ends lost 1 base and 4 bases respectively, with 10 bases between them. Germline CDR1 is MNHEY and CDR2 is SVGEGT. The CDR3 has 14 residues. The CDR3 sequence is CASSYWGVGYGYTF. CDR3 in DNA: TGTGCCAGCAGTTACTGGGGCGTGGGCTATGGCTACACCTTC.

The chain links TRBV20-1 to TRBJ2-1; D not resolved. V lost 0 bases and J lost 6, with 12 bases in between. Germline V gene data show CDR1 as DFQATT and CDR2 as SNEGSKA (reference sequence). The CDR3 has 14 amino acids. This chain's CDR3 is CSARDVGGLNEQFF. The CDR3 DNA is TGCAGTGCTAGAGATGTGGGCGGTCTCAATGAGCAGTTCTTC.